This T cell receptor beta chain emerged from a study of shared clonotypes between healthy human individuals. Trimming stripped 6 bases from V and 1 base from J, with 15 bases between. Germline V gene sequence: CDR1 MNHNY, CDR2 SVGAGI (reference sequence). The CDR3 totals 15 residues. Clones were sequenced by immunoSEQ multiplex PCR, and TCRdb holds only the in-frame ones, with some missing. Found here are 230,000 or so clones, approximately 65% of them singletons; the top ten hold more than 9.5%. There are a few counts of this clone. V gene TRBV6-6 combines with J gene TRBJ2-5; TRBD1 is a possible D gene (6 bases). The receptor's source is a man aged 30 to 39 in good health. Sequenced sample: memory CD4+ T cells sorted from blood. As to subset: CD45RA-negative fraction. The CDR3, as DNA: TGTGCCAGCAGCAAAATTCAAGGGGGCCAAGAGACCCAGTACTTC. Amino acids: CASSKIQGGQETQYF.